Shown below are 28 T cell receptor beta chains from a single sample sequenced in a study of blood T cells in healthy people across ages. Primers used in a second PCR of roughly 6 to 11 cycles were a sample-barcoded 5' primer and a J-beta primer mix. TCRdb re-derived calls from the 5' RACE reads in MiXCR, one entry per CDR3 protein. This table has about 570,000 distinct CDR3 sequences, 27% appearing once. The sample consisted of blood. All receptors derive from a woman aged 70-85 years in good health.

This clonotype has only a few counts. The rearrangement links TRBV7-2 to TRBJ2-1; 14 bases agree with TRBD2. The CDR3 has 15 residues. With 5 bases clipped from V and 7 bases from J, the junction kept 4 bases outside the gene matches. Germline V gives CDR1 SGHTA, CDR2 FQGNSA. The CDR3 DNA reads TGTGCCAGCAGCCAGGGACTAGCGGGAGCAAATGAGCAGTTCTTC. It codes for CASSQGLAGANEQFF.

The gene calls are TRBV5-1 and TRBJ1-1, with D unresolved. The CDR3 covers 14 residues. CDR1 is SGHRS and CDR2 is YFSETQ in the germline V gene. V lost 3 bases and J lost 0, with 9 bases in between. CDR3 sequence (DNA): TGCGCCAGCAGCTGGAAAGGGCTGAACACTGAAGCTTTCTTT. Protein: CASSWKGLNTEAFF.

This clonotype was counted a single time. V usage is TRBV5-1 and J usage is TRBJ2-3, with unresolved D. Looked up from germline, CDR1 is SGHRS and CDR2 is YFSETQ. The CDR3 spans 14 residues. Trimming pared 0 bases from V and 4 bases from J, leaving 9 bases between. The CDR3 region is CASSLAQPADTQYF. CDR3 nucleotide sequence: TGCGCCAGCAGCTTGGCCCAACCGGCAGATACGCAGTATTTT.

To note about this clonotype: Germline and junction disagree at one end, which may indicate a read error. CDR3 loop: CASRAGTANRPQHF. In DNA, the CDR3 is TGTGCCAGCAGAGCCGGGACAGCTAATCGGCCCCAGCATTTT. J is TRBJ1-5 and V is TRBV12-3 or TRBV12-4; TRBD1 matches 7 bases. The CDR3 covers 14 residues.

This clonotype has just a few counts. The V call is TRBV7-2, the J call TRBJ1-2; D remains unclear. CDR1 SGHTA and CDR2 FQGNSA come from the germline V gene. Trimming removed 5 bases at V and 3 bases at J, with 16 bases between. The CDR3 spans 15 residues. The CDR3 spells CASSPLRPKDYGYTF. As DNA, the CDR3 is TGTGCCAGCAGCCCCCTAAGGCCGAAGGACTATGGCTACACCTTC.

The rearrangement links TRBV28 to TRBJ2-7, with 10 bases that match TRBD1. The CDR3 consists of 14 residues. Looked up from germline, CDR1 is MDHEN and CDR2 is SYDVKM. J lost 4 bases, V lost 3 bases, and 3 bases had no gene match. CDR3 nucleotides: TGTGCCAGCAGTTTCCAGGGACAGGGGTACGAGCAGTACTTC. Translating it yields CASSFQGQGYEQYF.

This clonotype was counted only a few times. The V gene is TRBV5-1, the J gene TRBJ2-3; 8 positions match TRBD2. V lost 4 bases and J lost 0; bases outside the gene matches: 7. Germline CDR1 SGHRS, CDR2 YFSETQ. The CDR3 spans 16 residues. CDR3 sequence reads: CASSIPSGLSTDTQYF. The CDR3 DNA is TGCGCCAGCAGCATCCCTAGCGGGCTCAGCACAGATACGCAGTATTTT. The whole variable domain, filled in from reference TRBV5-1 and TRBJ2-3, reads KAGVTQTPRYLIKTRGQQVTLSCSPISGHRSVSWYQQTPGQGLQFLFEYFSETQRNKGNFPGRFSGRQFSNSRSEMNVSTLELGDSALYLCASSIPSGLSTDTQYFGPGTRLTVL.

The chain combines TRBV7-8 with TRBJ2-2; 9 bases match TRBD1. Germline trimming cut 2 bases from V and 5 bases from J; bases unmatched to any gene: 12. The V gene's germline CDR1 is SGHVS and CDR2 FQNEAQ. The CDR3 covers 18 residues. CDR3 DNA sequence: TGTGCCAGCAGCTTACGACGGGTGGAACAGGGGGCTACCGGGGAGCTGTTTTTT. Its translation: CASSLRRVEQGATGELFF.

Concerning this clonotype itself: Germline is not matched at one junction end, which may reflect a read error. The chain employs TRBV7-2 and TRBJ2-4; tentatively, D is TRBD2 (6 bases). CDR3 length equals 17 residues. Germline V gene sequence: CDR1 SGHTA, CDR2 FQGNSA. The CDR3 loop reads CASSLWGVGPTKNIQYF. The CDR3 bases are TGTGCCAGCAGCTTATGGGGGGTCGGGCCAACCAAGAACATTCAGTACTTC. The full variable domain, in which reference TRBV7-2 and TRBJ2-4 provide the parts outside the CDR3, is GAGVSQSPSNKVTEKGKDVELRCDPISGHTALYWYRQSLGQGLEFLIYFQGNSAPDKSGLPSDRFSAERTGGSVSTLTIQRTQQEDSAVYLCASSLWGVGPTKNIQYFGAGTRLSVL.

The genes are TRBV11-1 and TRBJ2-5; D might be TRBD1 or TRBD2, each matching 5 bases. The J call may be wrong; the DNA end is better matched by TRBJ2-1. Per germline, CDR1 SGHAT and CDR2 FQDESV (reference sequence). CDR3 length equals 13 residues. CDR3 sequence: CASSPSEGIEQFF. In DNA form, the CDR3 reads TGTGCCAGCAGCCCTTCCGAGGGGATTGAGCAGTTCTTC.

This clonotype appeared a few times. V is TRBV6-5 and J is TRBJ2-5; no definite D call. CDR3 length equals 11 residues. Between the trimmed V and J ends, which lost 6 bases and 3 bases, there was a span of 5 bases. Germline lookup yields CDR1 MNHEY and CDR2 SVGAGI. The DNA of the CDR3 is TGTGCCAGCAGATATGAAGAGACCCAGTACTTC. As protein: CASRYEETQYF.

The rearrangement uses TRBV25-1 and TRBJ1-2; TRBD1 is a possible D gene (5 bases). V was shortened by 4 bases and J by 7 bases, with 13 bases between the two germline ends. CDR1 and CDR2 (germline): MGHDK, SYGVNS. The CDR3 runs to 13 residues. The chain's CDR3 is CASSAYGTGGYTF. CDR3 DNA: TGTGCCAGCAGTGCCTATGGGACGGGTGGCTACACCTTC.

The chain carries TRBV12-3 or TRBV12-4 and TRBJ1-2; 8 bases agree with TRBD1. Trimming at V came to 6 bases and at J to 4 bases, leaving 7 bases not matched to a gene. This CDR3 region has 14 residues. The CDR3 coding sequence is TGTGCCAGCAGGCCCGGACAGGGACCCTATGGCTACACCTTC. It specifies CASRPGQGPYGYTF.

The chain couples TRBV9 to TRBJ1-4; the match to TRBD1 covers 9 bases. V lost 4 bases and J lost 3; bases outside the gene matches: 4. The germline V gene has CDR1 SGDLS and CDR2 YYNGEE. The CDR3 loop spans 15 amino acids. The CDR3 DNA reads as TGTGCCAGCAGCACTGGGACAGGGTCTAATGAAAAACTGTTTTTT. The encoded protein is CASSTGTGSNEKLFF.

The chain joins TRBV29-1 to TRBJ1-1; 7 nucleotides match TRBD1. This CDR3 spans 16 amino acids. V lost 0 bases and J lost 1; bases outside the gene matches: 8. Germline V CDR1 and CDR2: SQVTM, ANQGSEA. The CDR3 sequence is CSVEDRQGAENTEAFF. CDR3 DNA: TGCAGCGTTGAAGATCGACAGGGAGCTGAGAACACTGAAGCTTTCTTT. The full variable domain, with the rest looked up from reference TRBV29-1 and TRBJ1-1, is SAVISQKPSRDICQRGTSLTIQCQVDSQVTMMFWYRQQPGQSLTLIATANQGSEATYESGFVIDKFPISRPNLTFSTLTVSNMSPEDSSIYLCSVEDRQGAENTEAFFGQGTRLTVV.

The chain has TRBV7-2 and TRBJ2-5, with D possibly matching TRBD2 (6 bases). The tail of the sequence fits TRBJ2-7 better, so the J call may be wrong. The CDR3 runs to 17 residues. Per germline, CDR1 SGHTA and CDR2 FQGNSA. The CDR3, as DNA: TGTGCCAGCAGCTTAGCTTCGGACTACGTGCTCCCTTACGAGCAGTACTTC. It is translated as CASSLASDYVLPYEQYF.

The table lists this clonotype with a few counts. The chain recombines TRBV7-3 with TRBJ2-1; 9 nucleotides match TRBD2. The germline V gene has CDR1 SGHTA and CDR2 FQGTGA. The CDR3 has 15 amino acids. The V and J ends lost 0 bases and 8 bases, in that order; junction bases with no gene match: 5. This CDR3 reads CASSLTPGLAYEQFF. CDR3 DNA sequence: TGTGCCAGCAGCTTAACGCCGGGACTAGCATATGAGCAGTTCTTC.

The chain is built from TRBV6-5 and TRBJ2-7; D ambiguous. Germline assignment: CDR1 MNHEY and CDR2 SVGAGI. Trimming left V 2 bases short and J 2 bases short, with 10 bases between. This CDR3 is built from 14 residues. Written as DNA, the CDR3 is TGTGCCAGCAGTTACGGGGAAGGGACCTACGAGCAGTACTTC. Translation gives CASSYGEGTYEQYF.

This clonotype showed up just a few times. V usage is TRBV20-1 and J usage is TRBJ1-5; D gene unclear. The V gene's germline CDR1 is DFQATT and CDR2 SNEGSKA (reference sequence). Trimming pared 5 bases from V and 2 bases from J, leaving 13 bases between. The CDR3 is made up of 14 amino acids. Here the CDR3 reads CSAASWWGNQPQHF. The CDR3 DNA follows: TGCAGTGCTGCCTCATGGTGGGGCAATCAGCCCCAGCATTTT.

This clonotype was picked up a small number of times. V and J are TRBV18 and TRBJ2-5, with D perhaps TRBD1 (6 bases). V was shortened by 6 bases and J by 5 bases, with 19 bases between the two germline ends. Looked up from germline, CDR1 is KGHSH and CDR2 is LQKENI. This CDR3 is 15 amino acids long. This CDR3 reads CASSPGTGTRETQYF. The CDR3, as DNA: TGTGCCAGCTCCCCGGGCACAGGGACGCGCGAGACCCAGTACTTC.

This clonotype was picked up a small number of times. The chain employs TRBV5-5 and TRBJ2-7; D remains ambiguous. This CDR3 has 15 residues. V was pared by 4 bases and J by 0 bases, with 14 bases between. The germline gives CDR1 SGHKS, CDR2 YYEKEE (reference sequence). The chain's CDR3 is CASSGNTGSSYEQYF. DNA for the CDR3: TGTGCCAGCAGCGGAAACACGGGTAGCTCCTACGAGCAGTACTTC.

For the CDR3, the DNA is TGTGCCAGCAGCCCCGCGGCCACATCATTCGAAGCTTTCTTT. It specifies CASSPAATSFEAFF. The rearrangement links TRBV7-2 to TRBJ1-1; D unclear. V was shortened by 5 bases and J by 8 bases, with 18 bases between the two germline ends. This CDR3 comprises 14 residues. The germline V gene encodes CDR1 SGHTA and CDR2 FQGNSA.

This sequence joins TRBV9 and TRBJ2-5; TRBD2 aligns across 8 bases. Trimming at V came to 0 bases and at J to 1 base, leaving 11 bases not matched to a gene. The CDR3 totals 18 residues. CDR1 and CDR2 (germline): SGDLS, YYNGEE. This chain's CDR3 is CASSVAPSGGAGQETQYF. The DNA of the CDR3 is TGTGCCAGCAGCGTAGCCCCCAGCGGGGGTGCTGGCCAAGAGACCCAGTACTTC.

This clonotype has at least ten counts. The rearrangement links TRBV4-2 to TRBJ2-4, with D perhaps assigned TRBD1 or TRBD2 (6 bases each). Looked up from germline, CDR1 is LGHNA and CDR2 is YNFKEQ. The CDR3 length is 17 residues. Trimming stripped 2 bases from V and 0 bases from J, with 14 bases between. The CDR3 region is CASSQPQGGLAKNIQYF. CDR3 sequence (DNA): TGTGCCAGCAGCCAACCCCAAGGGGGACTAGCCAAAAACATTCAGTACTTC.

Of note for this clonotype: An end of the junction differs from the germline gene, which may be a read error. V gene TRBV4-2 combines with J gene TRBJ1-2, with D perhaps matching TRBD1 (6 bases). This CDR3 comprises 15 residues. Germline CDR1 LGHNA, CDR2 YNFKEQ. The CDR3 region is CASSPAAGQPYDYTF. In nucleotides, the CDR3 is TGTGCCAGCAGCCCGGCGGCAGGACAGCCTTATGACTACACCTTC.

The CDR3 reads CASSETDRRGQPQHF. For the CDR3, the DNA is TGTGCCAGCAGTGAAACCGACAGGAGAGGTCAGCCCCAGCATTTT. This sequence joins TRBV9 and TRBJ1-5; TRBD1 might be the D (6 bases). The V gene lost 5 bases and the J gene lost 6 bases, with 18 bases spanning the gap. CDR3 size: 15 residues. Germline V gives CDR1 SGDLS, CDR2 YYNGEE.

The chain carries TRBV7-9 and TRBJ2-5; D is perhaps TRBD2 (6 bases). In germline, CDR1 is SEHNR, CDR2 FQNEAQ (reference sequence). The CDR3 contains 15 residues. The ends were cut back, 3 bases at V and 1 base at J, with 12 bases in the middle. CDR3 region: CASSLEGRAQETQYF. CDR3 sequence (DNA): TGTGCCAGCAGCTTGGAGGGCAGAGCCCAAGAGACCCAGTACTTC.

The table lists this clonotype with a count of one. This rearrangement joins TRBV6-1 to TRBJ1-1; TRBD1 matches 9 bases. The CDR3 consists of 16 residues. Germline CDR1 MNHNS, CDR2 SASEGT. V lost 1 base to trimming and J lost 4 bases; unmatched junction nucleotides: 7. The CDR3 sequence is CASSEGTGDGATEAFF. The CDR3 nucleotides read TGTGCCAGCAGTGAAGGGACAGGGGATGGGGCCACTGAAGCTTTCTTT.